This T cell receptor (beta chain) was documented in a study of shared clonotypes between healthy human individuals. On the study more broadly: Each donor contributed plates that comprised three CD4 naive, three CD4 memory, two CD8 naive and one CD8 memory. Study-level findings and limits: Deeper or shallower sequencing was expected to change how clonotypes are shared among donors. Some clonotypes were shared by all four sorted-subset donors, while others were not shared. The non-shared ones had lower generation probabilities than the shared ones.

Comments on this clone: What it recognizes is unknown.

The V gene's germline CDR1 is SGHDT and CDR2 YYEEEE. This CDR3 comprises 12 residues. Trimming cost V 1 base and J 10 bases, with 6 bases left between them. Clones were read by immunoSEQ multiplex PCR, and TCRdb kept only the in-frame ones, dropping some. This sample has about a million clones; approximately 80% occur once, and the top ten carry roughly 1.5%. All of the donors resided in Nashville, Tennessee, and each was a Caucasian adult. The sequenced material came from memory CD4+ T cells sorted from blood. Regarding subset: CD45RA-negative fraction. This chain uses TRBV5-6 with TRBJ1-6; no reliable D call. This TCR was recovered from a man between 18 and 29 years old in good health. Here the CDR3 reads CASSLWGSPLHF. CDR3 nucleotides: TGTGCCAGCAGCTTGTGGGGATCACCCCTCCACTTT. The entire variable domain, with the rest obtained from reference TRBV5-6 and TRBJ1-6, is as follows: DAGVTQSPTHLIKTRGQQVTLRCSPKSGHDTVSWYQQALGQGPQFIFQYYEEEERQRGNFPDRFSGHQFPNYSSELNVNALLLGDSALYLCASSLWGSPLHFGNGTRLTVT.